The 14 T cell receptor beta chains given below trace back to one sample, sequenced in a study of T cell clonality in common variable immunodeficiency. This table comes from immunoSEQ multiplex PCR, and its TCRdb copy is limited to in-frame clones, with some not included. Altogether 50,000 to 70,000 clones were found in the sample, and no singletons occur. Source material: peripheral blood mononuclear cells. The receptor source for this set is a person aged 18 to 70 in good health.

This clone has a count of ten or more. The CDR3 goes on 3 residues after the read ends, and that part is filled in from the germline J gene. The chain joins TRBV20-1 to TRBJ2-3, with 15 bases that match TRBD2. J was trimmed by 0 bases and V by 7 bases; bases with no gene match: 2. The germline CDR1 and CDR2 sequences are DFQATT and SNEGSKA (reference sequence). There are 15 residues in the CDR3. CDR3 sequence: CSGTSGGGSTDTQYF. The part of the CDR3 DNA that was read is TGCAGTGGGACTAGCGGGGGGGGAAGCACAGATACG.

Many counts were recorded for this clone. The CDR3 is cut off 3 residues early in the read; its end comes from the germline J gene. This chain connects TRBV7-6 to TRBJ2-2; TRBD1 matches 7 bases. The CDR3 runs to 16 residues. V lost 4 bases and J lost 2; bases outside the gene matches: 7. Germline assignment: CDR1 SGHVS and CDR2 FNYEAQ. The covered CDR3 bases are TGTGCCAGCAGCTCGCCGACAGGGTTAAACACCGGGGAG. Amino acids: CASSSPTGLNTGE. The full-length CDR3 reads as CASSSPTGLNTGELFF.

The table lists this clone with many counts. The CDR3 end lies 3 residues beyond the end of the read and is filled in from the germline J gene. The V and J genes are TRBV5-1 and TRBJ2-7, with TRBD2 matching 7 bases. Trimming at V came to 0 bases and at J to 3 bases, leaving 9 bases not matched to a gene. The CDR3 has 16 amino acids. The germline V gene has CDR1 SGHRS and CDR2 YFSETQ. The CDR3 protein is CASSLVSAGEGYEQYF. Partial CDR3 DNA: TGCGCCAGCAGCTTGGTTTCCGCGGGGGAGGGCTACGAG.

This clone was seen only a few times. This CDR3 reads CASSVGRVSGANVLFF. The CDR3 bases that were read are TGTGCCAGCAGCGTGGGGAGGGTCTCTGGGGCCAACGTG. The chain joins TRBV7-3 to TRBJ2-2; 7 nucleotides align to TRBD2. From the germline J gene comes the end of the CDR3, since the read stops 3 residues before it. The CDR3 contains 16 residues. Germline-derived CDR1 and CDR2 are SGHTA and FQGTGA.

This clone was counted between two and nine times. With the read ending 3 residues before the CDR3 end, the germline J gene is used to fill in that end. The chain links TRBV5-5 to TRBJ1-4, with D possibly being TRBD1 (5 bases). The germline gives CDR1 SGHKS, CDR2 YYEKEE (reference sequence). The CDR3 runs 15 residues. The DNA read from the CDR3 is TGTGCCAGCAGCTTGCATAGCTCTGGGGCCAACGTA. Translation gives CASSLHSSGANV. The whole CDR3 is CASSLHSSGANVLFF.

This clone has a count of ten or more. The read finishes 3 residues shy of the CDR3 end, and the germline J gene is used to complete it. The chain employs TRBV5-4 and TRBJ2-3; 11 positions match TRBD2. The junction had 7 bases not matched to a gene; V was cut back by 4 bases and J by 6 bases. Germline CDR1 and CDR2: SGHNT and YYREEE (reference sequence). The CDR3 is 15 residues long. The covered CDR3 bases are TGTGCCAGCAGCCTCGGGACTAGCGGCCGCGATACG. Translated, it gives CASSLGTSGRDT. The entire CDR3 is CASSLGTSGRDTQYF.

This clone appeared many times. The observed sequence ends 3 residues before the CDR3 terminus, with the missing tail filled in from the germline J gene. The chain recombines TRBV5-4 with TRBJ1-6; D call uncertain. Germline values: CDR1 SGHNT, CDR2 YYREEE (reference sequence). The CDR3 has 12 amino acids. V gave up 5 bases and J gave up 8 bases, with 8 bases separating them. The covered CDR3 bases are TGTGCCAGCAGTTCCCCCGATTCACCC. It encodes CASSSPDSP. The full CDR3 protein reads CASSSPDSPLHF. The variable domain in full, completed from reference TRBV5-4 and TRBJ1-6, reads ETGVTQSPTHLIKTRGQQVTLRCSSQSGHNTVSWYQQALGQGPQFIFQYYREEENGRGNFPPRFSGLQFPNYSSELNVNALELDDSALYLCASSSPDSPLHFGNGTRLTVT.

This clone was picked up many times. The sequence runs out 3 residues before the end of the CDR3; the remainder is reconstructed from the germline J gene. The chain couples TRBV29-1 to TRBJ2-7, with no clear D. The CDR3 loop spans 11 amino acids. Germline CDR1 and CDR2: SQVTM and ANQGSEA. Trimming shortened V by 7 bases and J by 4 bases, and 11 bases separated the two germline ends. The sequenced CDR3 bases are TGCAGCGCGCAGACTGGGTACGAG. Its protein is CSAQTGYE. The whole CDR3 sequence is CSAQTGYEQYF.

Ten or more counts support this clone. The read ends 3 residues early relative to the CDR3; the germline J gene fills the gap. This chain uses TRBV4-2 with TRBJ2-1, with D perhaps matching TRBD1 or TRBD2 (5 bases each). Per the germline V gene, CDR1 is LGHNA and CDR2 is YNFKEQ. The CDR3 covers 16 residues. V lost 4 bases and J lost 7, with 20 bases in between. Partial CDR3 DNA: TGTGCCAGCAGCCGAGGGGATTTCTTAGTGGGGAATGAG. It encodes CASSRGDFLVGNE. The entire CDR3 protein is CASSRGDFLVGNEQFF.

The sample holds a few counts of this clone. Incomplete CDR3 DNA: TGTGCCTGGAAGGCCCAGGGGCTACCGAGGACACCG. Translation: CAWKAQGLPRTP. The CDR3 in full is CAWKAQGLPRTPLFF. This rearrangement joins TRBV30 to TRBJ2-2, with D possibly being TRBD1 (6 bases). The read finishes 3 residues shy of the CDR3 end, and the germline J gene is used to complete it. This CDR3 spans 15 amino acids. Germline V gene lookup returns CDR1 GTSNPN and CDR2 SVGIG (reference sequence).

In its sample, this clone was seen many times. The read halts 3 residues ahead of the CDR3 end, with the missing end drawn from the germline J gene. The gene calls are TRBV12-5 and TRBJ1-2; TRBD1 is a possible D gene (5 bases). This CDR3 spans 14 amino acids. CDR1 and CDR2 from the germline V gene are LGHNT and FRNRAP. Trimming cost V 6 bases and J 7 bases, with 18 bases left between them. The sequenced CDR3 bases are TGTGCTAGTGGGAAGGACACCCTCCCCCGTGGC. This translates into CASGKDTLPRG. The CDR3 reads in full as CASGKDTLPRGYTF.

The sample holds many counts of this clone. The observed sequence ends 3 residues before the CDR3 terminus, with the missing tail filled in from the germline J gene. The chain combines TRBV18 with TRBJ1-1; D gene uncertain. Between the trimmed V and J ends, which lost 2 bases and 2 bases, there was a span of 6 bases. The CDR3 totals 13 residues. Looked up from germline, CDR1 is KGHSH and CDR2 is LQKENI. Incomplete CDR3 DNA: TGTGCCAGCTCACCAGCGGGAAACACTGAA. Its protein product is CASSPAGNTE. The CDR3 as a whole reads CASSPAGNTEAFF.

This clone came up many times. The sequenced fragment ends 3 residues before the CDR3 boundary, so the rest is inferred from the germline J gene. This chain uses TRBV18 with TRBJ1-4; TRBD1 agrees at 7 bases. In germline, CDR1 is KGHSH, CDR2 LQKENI. The CDR3 covers 15 residues. Germline trimming cut 5 bases from V and 0 bases from J; bases unmatched to any gene: 3. CDR3 DNA (partial): TGTGCCAGCTCATTCGGACAGGCAACTAATGAAAAA. This encodes CASSFGQATNEK. The full CDR3 protein reads CASSFGQATNEKLFF.

This clone came up many times. The read finishes 3 residues shy of the CDR3 end, and the germline J gene is used to complete it. V usage is TRBV5-1 and J usage is TRBJ2-3, with a tentative D call TRBD1 (5 bases). The V gene lost 3 bases and the J gene lost 2 bases, with 10 bases spanning the gap. The CDR3 is 14 amino acids. Germline CDR1 reads SGHRS; CDR2 reads YFSETQ. The sequenced CDR3 bases are TGCGCCAGCAGCTACAGACAGCACACAGATACG. As protein: CASSYRQHTDT. The whole CDR3 protein reads CASSYRQHTDTQYF. The full variable domain, completed using reference TRBV5-1 and TRBJ2-3, is KAGVTQTPRYLIKTRGQQVTLSCSPISGHRSVSWYQQTPGQGLQFLFEYFSETQRNKGNFPGRFSGRQFSNSRSEMNVSTLELGDSALYLCASSYRQHTDTQYFGPGTRLTVL.